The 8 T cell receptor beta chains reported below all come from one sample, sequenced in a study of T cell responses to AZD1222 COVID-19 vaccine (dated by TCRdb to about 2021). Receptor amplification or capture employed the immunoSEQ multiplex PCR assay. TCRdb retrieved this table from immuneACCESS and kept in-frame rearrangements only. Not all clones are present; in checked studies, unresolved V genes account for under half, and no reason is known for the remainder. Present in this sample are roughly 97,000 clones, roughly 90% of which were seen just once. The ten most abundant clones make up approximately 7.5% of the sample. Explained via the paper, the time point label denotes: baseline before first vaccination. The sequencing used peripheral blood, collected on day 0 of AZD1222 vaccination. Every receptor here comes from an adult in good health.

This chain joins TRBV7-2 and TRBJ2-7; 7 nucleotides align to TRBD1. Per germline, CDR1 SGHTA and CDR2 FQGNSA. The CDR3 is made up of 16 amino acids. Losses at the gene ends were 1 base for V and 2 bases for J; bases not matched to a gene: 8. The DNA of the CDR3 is TGTGCCAGCAGCTTAGGGGACAGCCGCCTTGCCTACGAGCAGTACTTC. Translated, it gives CASSLGDSRLAYEQYF.

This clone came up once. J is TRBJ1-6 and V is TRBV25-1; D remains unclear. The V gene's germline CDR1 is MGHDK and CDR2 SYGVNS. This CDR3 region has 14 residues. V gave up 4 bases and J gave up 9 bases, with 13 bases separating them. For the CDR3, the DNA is TGTGCCAGCAGTGGACGGCCCGAGTCTTCACCCCTCCACTTT. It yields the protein CASSGRPESSPLHF.

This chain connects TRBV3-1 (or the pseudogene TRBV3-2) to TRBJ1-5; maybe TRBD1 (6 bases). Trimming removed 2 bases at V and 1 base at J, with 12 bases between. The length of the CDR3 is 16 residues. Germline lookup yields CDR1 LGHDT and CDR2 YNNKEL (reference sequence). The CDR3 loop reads CASSQYREWSNQPQHF. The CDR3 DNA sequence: TGTGCCAGCAGCCAATACAGGGAGTGGAGCAATCAGCCCCAGCATTTT.

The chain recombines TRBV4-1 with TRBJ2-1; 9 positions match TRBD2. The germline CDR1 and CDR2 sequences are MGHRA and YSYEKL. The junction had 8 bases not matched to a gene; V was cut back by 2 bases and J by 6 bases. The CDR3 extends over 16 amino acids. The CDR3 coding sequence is TGCGCCAGCAGCCAAACAAGCGGGGGGCCCTTCAATGAGCAGTTCTTC. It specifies CASSQTSGGPFNEQFF.

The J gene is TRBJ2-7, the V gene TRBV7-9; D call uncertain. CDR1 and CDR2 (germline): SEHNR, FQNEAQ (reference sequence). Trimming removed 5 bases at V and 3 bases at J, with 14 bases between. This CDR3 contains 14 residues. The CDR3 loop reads CASSPPYGYYEQYF. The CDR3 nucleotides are TGTGCCAGCAGCCCGCCTTACGGCTACTACGAGCAGTACTTC. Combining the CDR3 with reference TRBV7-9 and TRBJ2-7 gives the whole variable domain DTGVSQNPRHKITKRGQNVTFRCDPISEHNRLYWYRQTLGQGPEFLTYFQNEAQLEKSRLLSDRFSAERPKGSFSTLEIQRTEQGDSAMYLCASSPPYGYYEQYFGPGTRLTVT.

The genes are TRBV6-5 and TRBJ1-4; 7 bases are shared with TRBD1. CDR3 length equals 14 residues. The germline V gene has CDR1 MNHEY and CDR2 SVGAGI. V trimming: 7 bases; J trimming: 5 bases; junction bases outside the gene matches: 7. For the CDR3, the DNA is TGTGCCAGCAAGGACAGGCCGGAGAATGAAAAACTGTTTTTT. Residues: CASKDRPENEKLFF.

This CDR3 reads CASSLKPGWSGRVPNEQFF. DNA for the CDR3: TGTGCCAGCAGCTTAAAACCCGGCTGGAGCGGGAGGGTGCCCAATGAGCAGTTCTTC. The chain links TRBV7-3 to TRBJ2-1; 10 bases match TRBD2. CDR3 length equals 19 residues. CDR1 is SGHTA and CDR2 is FQGTGA in the germline V gene. The V and J ends lost 1 base and 6 bases, in that order; junction bases with no gene match: 15.

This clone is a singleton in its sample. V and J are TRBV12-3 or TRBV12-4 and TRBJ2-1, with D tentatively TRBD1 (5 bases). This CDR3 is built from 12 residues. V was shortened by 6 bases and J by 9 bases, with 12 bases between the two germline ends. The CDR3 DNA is TGTGCCAGCAGCCTAGGGGTGAGTGAGCAGTTCTTC. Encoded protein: CASSLGVSEQFF.